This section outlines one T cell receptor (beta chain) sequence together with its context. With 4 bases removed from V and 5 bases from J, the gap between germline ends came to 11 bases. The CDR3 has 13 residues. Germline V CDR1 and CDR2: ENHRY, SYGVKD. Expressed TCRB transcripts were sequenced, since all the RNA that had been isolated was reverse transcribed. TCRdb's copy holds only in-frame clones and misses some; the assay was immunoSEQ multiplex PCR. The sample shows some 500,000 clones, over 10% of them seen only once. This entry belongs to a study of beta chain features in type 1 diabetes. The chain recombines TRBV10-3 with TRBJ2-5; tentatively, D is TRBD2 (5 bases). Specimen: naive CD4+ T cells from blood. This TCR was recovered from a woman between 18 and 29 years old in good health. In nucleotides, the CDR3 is TGTGCCATCAGTGCGACTAACCTTGAGACCCAGTACTTC. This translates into CAISATNLETQYF.